A selection of T cell receptor beta chains follows, all from one sample in a study of blood T cell repertoires in COVID-19. Only in-frame clones appear in the TCRdb table, and some are missing; sequencing was by immunoSEQ multiplex PCR. The data show about 140,000 clones, approximately 90% seen once. The sample taken for sequencing was peripheral blood. The receptors here all came from a woman of 80 years or more with acute or convalescent COVID-19. The CDR3 runs from the conserved cysteine through the conserved F or W. Each record gives: CDR3 DNA, CDR3 protein, V gene, D gene, clone size, J gene. The D gene is left open where the match is weak. Size is omitted from some rows. Given values are once, few, many or a class for expanded clones.

TGTGCCTGGGGAACAGGGGTTATGGGTGAAAAACTGTTTTTT CAWGTGVMGEKLFF TRBV30 TRBD1 . TRBJ1-4
TGTGCCAGCAGCTTGGCCGTAGACAGGGGGTTCTATGGCTACACCTTC CASSLAVDRGFYGYTF TRBV5-6 TRBD1 . TRBJ1-2
TGCGCCAGCAGCTCCCCCGGGACAGGGGTAGTTGAAGCTTTCTTT CASSSPGTGVVEAFF TRBV5-1 TRBD1 . TRBJ1-1
TGTGCCAGCAGCTTAGCGCTAGGGGTTGGCGGGGCCAACGTCCTGACTTTC CASSLALGVGGANVLTF TRBV7-9 . . TRBJ2-6
TGCAGCGTTCAGACAGGGGTGGACTATGGCTACACCTTC CSVQTGVDYGYTF TRBV29-1 TRBD1 . TRBJ1-2
TGTGCCAGCAGCTTAGTCGGGACAACTATCAATGAGCAGTTCTTC CASSLVGTTINEQFF TRBV7-2 . . TRBJ2-1
TGTGCCAGCAGTTACGGAGGGACAGGGACTGAAGCTTTCTTT CASSYGGTGTEAFF TRBV6-2/TRBV6-3 TRBD1 few TRBJ1-1
TGTGCCAGCAGTGGTCGCTTTTCCTTTGAGGGGGCTGGTTCACCCCTCCACTTT CASSGRFSFEGAGSPLHF TRBV6-1 TRBD1 . TRBJ1-6
TGTGCCAGCTCACCACCCTGGACAGGGGGAAACTATGGCTACACCTTC CASSPPWTGGNYGYTF TRBV18 TRBD1 . TRBJ1-2
TGTGCCAGCAGTTCTGTTGATAATTCACCCCTCCACTTT CASSSVDNSPLHF TRBV12-3/TRBV12-4 . . TRBJ1-6
TGCGCCAGCAGCTTGGGGGACAGGAATGAAAAACTGTTTTTT CASSLGDRNEKLFF TRBV5-1 TRBD1 . TRBJ1-4
TGTGCCAGCAGCGTAGATGGGGGGGCAAATCGAGGAAGTAATTCACCCCTCCACTTT CASSVDGGANRGSNSPLHF TRBV9 . . TRBJ1-6
TGTGCCAGCAGCTTAGGGTTACAACAGGGTCGTGGCTACACCTTC CASSLGLQQGRGYTF TRBV7-8 . . TRBJ1-2
TGTGCCAGCTCACCATCCCTAGCGGGGGGGCCTTATGAGCAGTTCTTC CASSPSLAGGPYEQFF TRBV18 TRBD2 . TRBJ2-1
TGTGCCAGCAGTTTACAAGAGGCAGATACGCAGTATTTT CASSLQEADTQYF TRBV11-3 . once TRBJ2-3
TGTGCCAGCAGCTTGACTAGCGGGGGGTCCTACGAGCAGTACTTC CASSLTSGGSYEQYF TRBV7-2 TRBD2 . TRBJ2-7
TGTGCCAGCAGCTTGAGGCTAGCGGGGGGTGAGACCCAGTACTTC CASSLRLAGGETQYF TRBV5-4 TRBD2 once TRBJ2-5
TGTGCCACCAGTGATCCCGGGACAGAGAAAGGGAGGTCTGTGGACACCATATATTTT CATSDPGTEKGRSVDTIYF TRBV24-1 TRBD1 . TRBJ1-3
TGTGCCAGCAGCTTAATACGGTACGAGCAGTACTTC CASSLIRYEQYF TRBV7-2 . . TRBJ2-7
TGTGCTAGTGGTTTGGTCCGGACAGGGGTGCGGGGCAATCAGCCCCAGCATTTT CASGLVRTGVRGNQPQHF TRBV12-5 TRBD1 . TRBJ1-5
TGTGCCAGCAGTGATTTGACAGGGGACACTGAAGCTTTCTTT CASSDLTGDTEAFF TRBV2 TRBD1 . TRBJ1-1
TGCGCCAGCAGCCAAGAATTTCTCAGGGCAGCGGAGACCCAGTACTTC CASSQEFLRAAETQYF TRBV4-1 . . TRBJ2-5
TGTGCCAGCAGCCACGGCGGGGTTACTGAAGCTTTCTTT CASSHGGVTEAFF TRBV7-9 . . TRBJ1-1
TGTGCCAGCAGTCTACACCATGCAGGGAACTATGGCTACACCTTC CASSLHHAGNYGYTF TRBV6-5 . . TRBJ1-2
TGTGCCAGCAGCCGACAGGGTTCTCACTCTTATGGCTACACCTTC CASSRQGSHSYGYTF TRBV7-8 TRBD1 . TRBJ1-2
TGTGCCAGCAGCTTAGCGCGGGGGCTGACTAATGAAAAACTGTTTTTT CASSLARGLTNEKLFF TRBV7-9 . . TRBJ1-4
TGCAGCGTGGGTACAGGGAACTATGGCTACACCTTC CSVGTGNYGYTF TRBV29-1 . . TRBJ1-2
TGTGCCAGCAGCACCCCCTTGGGGGGAGAGACCCAGTACTTC CASSTPLGGETQYF TRBV5-6 . . TRBJ2-5
TGTGCCAGCAGCTTGGGGTCCCCCCGGGGAAATGAAAAACTGTTTTTT CASSLGSPRGNEKLFF TRBV5-4 . . TRBJ1-4
TGTGCCAGCAGCCAGACGCAGGCCGGGGAGCTGTTTTTT CASSQTQAGELFF TRBV3-1/TRBV3-2 . . TRBJ2-2
TGTGCCAGTAGTTCGGTCCAAGAGACCCAGTACTTC CASSSVQETQYF TRBV19 . . TRBJ2-5
TGTGCCACAGCCGGAGGGGCCGGGGATGAGCAGTTCTTC CATAGGAGDEQFF TRBV24-1 . . TRBJ2-1
TGTGCCAGCAGCCCTCGGACAGGGAACACTGAAGCTTTCTTT CASSPRTGNTEAFF TRBV7-8 TRBD1 . TRBJ1-1
TGTGCCAGCAGCGGACACCTCCAAGAGACCCAGTACTTC CASSGHLQETQYF TRBV6-5 . . TRBJ2-5
TGTGCCAGTAGTATAGGGTGGAGCTCTGGAAACACCATATATTTT CASSIGWSSGNTIYF TRBV19 . once TRBJ1-3
TGCGCCAGCAGCTTGGGTACCGGGGTTAGCTCCTACAATGAGCAGTTCTTC CASSLGTGVSSYNEQFF TRBV5-1 . . TRBJ2-1
TGTGCCAGCAGCCCCAGGACTAGCGGGGGGGGGCGTTACACCGGGGAGCTGTTTTTT CASSPRTSGGGRYTGELFF TRBV7-6 TRBD2 . TRBJ2-2
TGTGCCAGCAGCCTCGACAGGGACTATGGCTACACCTTC CASSLDRDYGYTF TRBV5-4 TRBD1 few TRBJ1-2
TGTGCCAGCTCACTCGGAGACTACACTGAAGCTTTCTTT CASSLGDYTEAFF TRBV18 . . TRBJ1-1
TGCGCCAGCAGCCTATCCCAGGCTCAGGGGAAACTGTTTTTT CASSLSQAQGKLFF TRBV4-3 . . TRBJ1-4
TGTGCCAGCAGCCCCCAAGGGGAAATCACAGATACGCAGTATTTT CASSPQGEITDTQYF TRBV7-3 . . TRBJ2-3